This is a list of T cell receptor beta chains from one sample in a study of T cells after posttransplantation cyclophosphamide. Sequencing used immunoSEQ multiplex PCR; TCRdb keeps in-frame clones, though not all of them. The table includes 51,000 or so clones, 90% to 95% detected once. Sequenced sample: PBMCs. The receptors stem from a woman aged 30 to 39 in good health and a related stem cell transplant donor. CDR3s include the opening cysteine and the closing phenylalanine or tryptophan. Each record gives: D gene, clone size, J gene, V gene, CDR3 protein, CDR3 DNA. D genes are given only for firm matches. Part of the rows lack a size; the others show once, few, many or a class for expanded clones.

d_call: -
clone_size: -
j_call: TRBJ1-5
v_call: TRBV4-1
cdr3_aa: CASSLPDSNQPQHF
cdr3_nt: TGCGCCAGCAGCCTGCCAGATAGCAATCAGCCCCAGCATTTT

d_call: -
clone_size: -
j_call: TRBJ2-2
v_call: TRBV18
cdr3_aa: CASSPQGAGELFF
cdr3_nt: TGTGCCAGCTCACCACAGGGGGCCGGGGAGCTGTTTTTT

d_call: TRBD1
clone_size: -
j_call: TRBJ1-2
v_call: TRBV30
cdr3_aa: CAWSFTGGVQGYTF
cdr3_nt: TGTGCCTGGAGTTTCACAGGGGGCGTTCAAGGCTACACCTTC

d_call: -
clone_size: -
j_call: TRBJ1-1
v_call: TRBV7-9
cdr3_aa: CASSPGTLTEAFF
cdr3_nt: TGTGCCAGCAGCCCAGGGACTCTCACTGAAGCTTTCTTT

d_call: TRBD1
clone_size: -
j_call: TRBJ1-1
v_call: TRBV11-3
cdr3_aa: CASSSGTGPEAFF
cdr3_nt: TGTGCCAGCAGCTCCGGGACAGGGCCTGAAGCTTTCTTT

d_call: -
clone_size: -
j_call: TRBJ2-1
v_call: TRBV2
cdr3_aa: CASIYHVGEQFF
cdr3_nt: TGTGCCAGCATTTACCACGTAGGAGAACAGTTCTTC

d_call: TRBD1
clone_size: -
j_call: TRBJ2-2
v_call: TRBV6-4
cdr3_aa: CASREQGVGTGELFF
cdr3_nt: TGTGCCAGCAGGGAACAGGGGGTAGGAACCGGGGAGCTGTTTTTT

d_call: TRBD2
clone_size: -
j_call: TRBJ2-5
v_call: TRBV19
cdr3_aa: CASSSGTSGFWETQYF
cdr3_nt: TGTGCCAGTAGTTCCGGGACTAGCGGGTTCTGGGAGACCCAGTACTTC

d_call: -
clone_size: -
j_call: TRBJ1-2
v_call: TRBV19
cdr3_aa: CASSMRHENYGYTF
cdr3_nt: TGTGCCAGTAGTATGAGGCACGAGAACTATGGCTACACCTTC

d_call: TRBD1
clone_size: once
j_call: TRBJ1-1
v_call: TRBV2
cdr3_aa: CATSGGHTEAFF
cdr3_nt: TGTGCCACCTCAGGGGGTCACACTGAAGCTTTCTTT

d_call: -
clone_size: -
j_call: TRBJ1-6
v_call: TRBV19
cdr3_aa: CASSIPGVASPLHF
cdr3_nt: TGTGCCAGTAGTATACCGGGGGTAGCTTCACCCCTCCACTTT

d_call: -
clone_size: -
j_call: TRBJ2-7
v_call: TRBV5-1
cdr3_aa: CASSLGADFYEQYF
cdr3_nt: TGCGCCAGCAGCTTGGGTGCGGATTTCTACGAGCAGTACTTC

d_call: -
clone_size: -
j_call: TRBJ2-7
v_call: TRBV21-1
cdr3_aa: CASSKRGIGASYEQYF
cdr3_nt: TGTGCCAGCAGCAAAAGGGGAATAGGGGCCTCCTACGAGCAGTACTTC

d_call: -
clone_size: once
j_call: TRBJ1-2
v_call: TRBV11-2
cdr3_aa: CASSLVQVQGYTF
cdr3_nt: TGTGCCAGCAGCTTAGTGCAGGTACAGGGCTACACCTTC

d_call: TRBD1
clone_size: -
j_call: TRBJ1-1
v_call: TRBV4-3
cdr3_aa: CASSQVDRYTEAFF
cdr3_nt: TGCGCCAGCAGCCAAGTGGACAGGTACACTGAAGCTTTCTTT

d_call: TRBD1
clone_size: -
j_call: TRBJ1-2
v_call: TRBV4-2
cdr3_aa: CASSGTGRSGYTF
cdr3_nt: TGTGCCAGCAGCGGGACAGGGCGAAGCGGCTACACCTTC

d_call: -
clone_size: -
j_call: TRBJ2-3
v_call: TRBV5-6
cdr3_aa: CASSLRGRDTQYF
cdr3_nt: TGTGCCAGCAGCTTGCGCGGTAGGGATACGCAGTATTTT

d_call: -
clone_size: -
j_call: TRBJ1-2
v_call: TRBV10-3
cdr3_aa: CAISDKDPGGYTF
cdr3_nt: TGTGCCATCAGTGATAAGGACCCAGGGGGCTACACCTTC

d_call: -
clone_size: once
j_call: TRBJ1-2
v_call: TRBV11-2
cdr3_aa: CASSWGGRRGAGPNYGYTF
cdr3_nt: TGTGCCAGCAGCTGGGGGGGTCGGAGGGGGGCAGGACCTAACTATGGCTACACCTTC

d_call: -
clone_size: -
j_call: TRBJ1-1
v_call: TRBV11-2
cdr3_aa: CASSFPGKNTEAFF
cdr3_nt: TGTGCCAGCAGCTTCCCGGGGAAGAACACTGAAGCTTTCTTT

d_call: TRBD2
clone_size: -
j_call: TRBJ2-1
v_call: TRBV5-1
cdr3_aa: CASSFGSGGAVDNEQFF
cdr3_nt: TGCGCCAGCAGCTTTGGTAGCGGGGGGGCCGTTGACAATGAGCAGTTCTTC

d_call: -
clone_size: -
j_call: TRBJ1-2
v_call: TRBV7-2
cdr3_aa: CASSFGGGGYTF
cdr3_nt: TGTGCCAGCAGCTTTGGGGGGGGAGGCTACACCTTC

d_call: -
clone_size: -
j_call: TRBJ2-4
v_call: TRBV4-2
cdr3_aa: CASSQEGELAKNIQYF
cdr3_nt: TGTGCCAGCAGCCAAGAAGGAGAGCTAGCCAAAAACATTCAGTACTTC

d_call: -
clone_size: -
j_call: TRBJ1-5
v_call: TRBV7-2
cdr3_aa: CASSRDDRAGGLPQHF
cdr3_nt: TGTGCCAGCAGCAGAGACGACCGGGCCGGGGGTTTGCCCCAGCATTTT

d_call: TRBD1
clone_size: -
j_call: TRBJ1-5
v_call: TRBV7-9
cdr3_aa: CASSLGTGNSNQPQHF
cdr3_nt: TGTGCCAGCAGCCTCGGGACAGGGAATAGCAATCAGCCCCAGCATTTT

d_call: TRBD2
clone_size: -
j_call: TRBJ2-3
v_call: TRBV30
cdr3_aa: CAWALAGADTQYF
cdr3_nt: TGTGCCTGGGCACTAGCGGGGGCAGATACGCAGTATTTT

d_call: -
clone_size: -
j_call: TRBJ2-7
v_call: TRBV19
cdr3_aa: CASSTHFPSYEQYF
cdr3_nt: TGTGCCAGTAGTACACATTTCCCCTCCTACGAGCAGTACTTC

d_call: -
clone_size: -
j_call: TRBJ1-1
v_call: TRBV6-1
cdr3_aa: CASSTREAFF
cdr3_nt: TGTGCCAGCAGTACACGTGAAGCTTTCTTT

d_call: -
clone_size: -
j_call: TRBJ1-3
v_call: TRBV6-1
cdr3_aa: CASSGGDHSNTIYF
cdr3_nt: TGTGCCAGCAGTGGGGGGGACCACAGCAACACCATATATTTT

d_call: TRBD1
clone_size: -
j_call: TRBJ2-2
v_call: TRBV11-1
cdr3_aa: CASSFGQGNGELFF
cdr3_nt: TGTGCCAGCAGCTTTGGACAGGGTAACGGGGAGCTGTTTTTT

d_call: -
clone_size: once
j_call: TRBJ1-6
v_call: TRBV25-1
cdr3_aa: CASSANSPLHF
cdr3_nt: TGTGCCAGCAGTGCGAATTCACCCCTCCACTTT

d_call: TRBD1
clone_size: -
j_call: TRBJ1-1
v_call: TRBV29-1
cdr3_aa: CSVDPTGGNKAFF
cdr3_nt: TGCAGCGTGGATCCGACAGGGGGAAATAAAGCTTTCTTT

d_call: -
clone_size: -
j_call: TRBJ1-5
v_call: TRBV7-4
cdr3_aa: CASSLRMSPQHF
cdr3_nt: TGTGCCAGCAGCTTGCGTATGTCGCCCCAGCATTTT

d_call: TRBD1
clone_size: -
j_call: TRBJ1-4
v_call: TRBV10-3
cdr3_aa: CAIGQGRGEKLFF
cdr3_nt: TGTGCCATAGGACAGGGGAGGGGAGAAAAACTGTTTTTT

d_call: -
clone_size: -
j_call: TRBJ2-3
v_call: TRBV5-4
cdr3_aa: CASSFLHRGDTQYF
cdr3_nt: TGTGCCAGCAGCTTTTTACACCGAGGAGATACGCAGTATTTT

d_call: -
clone_size: -
j_call: TRBJ1-1
v_call: TRBV28
cdr3_aa: CASRSYLGNTEAFF
cdr3_nt: TGTGCCAGCAGGTCTTACCTAGGGAACACTGAAGCTTTCTTT

d_call: TRBD1
clone_size: -
j_call: TRBJ1-3
v_call: TRBV18
cdr3_aa: CASSRDRAGNTIYF
cdr3_nt: TGTGCCAGCTCACGAGACAGGGCTGGAAACACCATATATTTT

d_call: -
clone_size: -
j_call: TRBJ2-5
v_call: TRBV7-9
cdr3_aa: CASSQEGETQYF
cdr3_nt: TGTGCCAGCAGCCAAGAGGGAGAGACCCAGTACTTC

d_call: TRBD1
clone_size: -
j_call: TRBJ1-6
v_call: TRBV15
cdr3_aa: CATSRDRTGGRPLHF
cdr3_nt: TGTGCCACCAGCAGAGATCGGACAGGGGGACGGCCCCTCCACTTT

d_call: TRBD2
clone_size: -
j_call: TRBJ2-1
v_call: TRBV7-2
cdr3_aa: CASSLGLAGGSYNEQFF
cdr3_nt: TGTGCCAGCAGCCTAGGTCTAGCGGGGGGCTCCTACAATGAGCAGTTCTTC